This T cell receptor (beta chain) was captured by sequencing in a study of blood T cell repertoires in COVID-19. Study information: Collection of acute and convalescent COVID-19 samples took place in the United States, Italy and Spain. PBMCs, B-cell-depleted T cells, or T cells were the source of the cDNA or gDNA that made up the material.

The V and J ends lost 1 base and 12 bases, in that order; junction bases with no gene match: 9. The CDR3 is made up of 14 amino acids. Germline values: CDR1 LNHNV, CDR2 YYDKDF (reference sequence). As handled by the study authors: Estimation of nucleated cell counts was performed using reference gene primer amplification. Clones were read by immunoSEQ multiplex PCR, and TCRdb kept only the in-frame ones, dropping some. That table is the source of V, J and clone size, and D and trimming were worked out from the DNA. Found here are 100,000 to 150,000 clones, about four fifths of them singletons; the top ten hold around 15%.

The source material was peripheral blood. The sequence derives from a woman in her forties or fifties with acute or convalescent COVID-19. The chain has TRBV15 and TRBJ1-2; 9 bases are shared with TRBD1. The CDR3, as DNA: TGTGCCACCAGCAGAGGACCGGGACAGGGCGACCACACCTTC. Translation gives CATSRGPGQGDHTF.